Each of the 13 T cell receptor beta chains below was sequenced from the same sample in a study of T cell responses to AZD1222 COVID-19 vaccine. TCRdb's table, derived via immunoSEQ multiplex PCR, lists solely in-frame clones and lacks some. The table has 160,000 or so clones, more than 80% seen once. Sequences were derived from peripheral blood, sampled 28 days after the second dose of the MenACWY control vaccine. Receptor source: an adult who received the MenACWY meningococcal vaccine as a control.

This chain links TRBV10-1 with TRBJ2-3; possibly TRBD1 for D (5 bases). With 3 bases removed from V and 2 bases from J, the gap between germline ends came to 12 bases. The germline V gene encodes CDR1 WNHNN and CDR2 SYGVQD (reference sequence). The CDR3 is 15 residues long. CDR3 loop: CASSEVGAPTDTQYF. CDR3 in DNA: TGCGCCAGCAGTGAAGTAGGGGCCCCCACAGATACGCAGTATTTT.

This chain joins TRBV2 and TRBJ1-1; a weak D match, TRBD1 (5 bases). CDR3 size: 10 residues. V lost 7 bases and J 10 bases, leaving 10 bases between the germline ends. Germline V gene sequence: CDR1 SNHLY, CDR2 FYNNEI. In DNA, the CDR3 is TGTGCCAGCATCGGAAGGGGAGCTTTCTTT. Protein sequence: CASIGRGAFF. The entire variable domain, with the rest obtained from reference TRBV2 and TRBJ1-1, is as follows: EPEVTQTPSHQVTQMGQEVILRCVPISNHLYFYWYRQILGQKVEFLVSFYNNEISEKSEIFDDQFSVERPDGSNFTLKIRSTKLEDSAMYFCASIGRGAFFGQGTRLTVV.

The rearrangement joins TRBV7-2 to TRBJ1-2; D remains unclear. Germline CDR1 reads SGHTA; CDR2 reads FQGNSA. Trimming stripped 5 bases from V and 1 base from J, with 8 bases between. This CDR3 is 13 amino acids long. This chain's CDR3 is CASSPSHNYGYTF. The CDR3 DNA is TGTGCCAGCAGCCCTAGCCATAACTATGGCTACACCTTC.

The rearrangement links TRBV28 to TRBJ2-7; 8 positions agree with TRBD2. V shed 2 bases, J shed 1 base, and the junction held 13 bases outside the gene matches. The CDR3 extends over 18 amino acids. Germline V lookup: CDR1 MDHEN, CDR2 SYDVKM. This chain's CDR3 is CASSLGSSGRIISYEQYF. CDR3 nucleotides: TGTGCCAGCAGTTTAGGGTCGAGCGGGAGAATTATTTCCTACGAGCAGTACTTC.

The CDR3 is CASSTRQGRTAEAFF. CDR3 nucleotides: TGTGCCAGCAGTACCAGACAGGGGAGAACCGCTGAAGCTTTCTTT. The rearrangement joins TRBV6-2 or TRBV6-3 to TRBJ1-1, with 8 bases fitting TRBD1. The CDR3 loop spans 15 amino acids. J gave up 6 bases and V 5 bases, and 11 bases lay outside the gene matches. The germline CDR1 and CDR2 sequences are MNHEY and SVGEGT.

This sequence joins TRBV30 and TRBJ2-7; perhaps TRBD1 as D (5 bases). The V end lost 3 bases, the J end lost 0 bases, and 9 bases lay between the germline ends. CDR3 size: 13 residues. Germline values: CDR1 GTSNPN, CDR2 SVGIG (reference sequence). The CDR3 DNA is TGTGCCTGGAGCGCTGACAGCTCCTACGAGCAGTACTTC. Residues: CAWSADSSYEQYF. Complete variable domain (other parts from reference TRBV30 and TRBJ2-7): SQTIHQWPATLVQPVGSPLSLECTVEGTSNPNLYWYRQAAGRGLQLLFYSVGIGQISSEVPQNLSASRPQDRQFILSSKKLLLSDSGFYLCAWSADSSYEQYFGPGTRLTVT.

The CDR3 sequence is CASSVHGSGGNEKLFF. The DNA for the CDR3 is TGTGCCAGCAGCGTACATGGTTCTGGTGGGAATGAAAAACTGTTTTTT. The chain uses TRBV9 and TRBJ1-4; D gene unclear. The V end was cut by 1 base, the J end by 5 bases, with 15 bases between. This CDR3 comprises 16 residues. Germline V gene lookup returns CDR1 SGDLS and CDR2 YYNGEE. Drawing the rest from reference TRBV9 and TRBJ1-4, the complete variable domain is DSGVTQTPKHLITATGQRVTLRCSPRSGDLSVYWYQQSLDQGLQFLIQYYNGEERAKGNILERFSAQQFPDLHSELNLSSLELGDSALYFCASSVHGSGGNEKLFFGSGTQLSVL.

The chain carries TRBV21-1 and TRBJ1-3. TRBV21-1 counts as a pseudogene. This CDR3 is 17 amino acids long. The CDR3 nucleotides read TGTGCCAGCAGCAAAGCGCCAGACACCCCTCCGGGGAACACCATATATTTT. This translates into CASSKAPDTPPGNTIYF.

This chain uses TRBV4-2 with TRBJ1-3, with 7 bases that match TRBD1. Trimming cost V 2 bases and J 10 bases; bases outside gene matches: 11. CDR3 length: 15 residues. Germline V gene data show CDR1 as LGHNA and CDR2 as YNFKEQ. The CDR3 bases are TGTGCCAGCAGCCAACCTGGGACAGCCGATAATACCATATATTTT. It translates to CASSQPGTADNTIYF.

The chain uses TRBV7-3 and TRBJ2-5, with D hard to call. The CDR3 contains 13 residues. Germline V gene lookup returns CDR1 SGHTA and CDR2 FQGTGA. The V end lost 4 bases, the J end lost 1 base, and 7 bases lay between the germline ends. The CDR3 spells CASSSGSQETQYF. The CDR3 DNA sequence: TGTGCCAGCAGCTCAGGCTCCCAAGAGACCCAGTACTTC.

This chain uses TRBV29-1 with TRBJ1-2; possibly TRBD1 for D (6 bases). Trimming left V 7 bases short and J 4 bases short, with 13 bases between. In germline, CDR1 is SQVTM, CDR2 ANQGSEA. The CDR3 spans 12 residues. CDR3: CSAEQGSYGYTF. In DNA, the CDR3 is TGCAGCGCGGAACAGGGCTCCTATGGCTACACCTTC.

This sequence joins TRBV30 and TRBJ2-7, with D maybe TRBD2 (5 bases). CDR1 is GTSNPN and CDR2 is SVGIG in the germline V gene (reference sequence). Deletions cut 5 bases from V and 7 bases from J, with 18 bases between. CDR3 size: 13 residues. The DNA for the CDR3 is TGTGCCTGGGATAGGGATCCCCGGGAAGAGCAGTACTTC. Translation: CAWDRDPREEQYF.

The chain combines TRBV19 with TRBJ1-2, with D uncertain. Germline V lookup: CDR1 LNHDA, CDR2 SQIVND (reference sequence). V lost 5 bases, J lost 0 bases, and 13 bases lay in between. The CDR3 totals 15 residues. The CDR3 sequence is CASSRASEPNYGYTF. The CDR3 region has the DNA TGTGCCAGTAGTCGGGCCAGCGAACCTAACTATGGCTACACCTTC.